These T cell receptor beta chains were read from a single sample in a study of T cells of healthy individuals. TCRdb passed the 5' RACE reads through MiXCR, listing each CDR3 protein once. The sample consists of roughly 76,000 distinct CDR3 sequences, approximately 4.8% of them appearing once. All receptors come from a female donor in good health. CDR3s include the opening cysteine and the closing phenylalanine or tryptophan. A D gene is named only where the DNA matches it firmly. Expanded clones get a size class; other rows say once, few or many, or leave the size out.

clone size,J gene,D gene,V gene,CDR3 DNA,CDR3 protein
many,TRBJ2-3,.,TRBV27,TGTGCCAGCAGTTTATCGGGAGATACGCAGTATTTT,CASSLSGDTQYF
many,TRBJ1-1,TRBD1,TRBV7-3,TGTGCCAGCAGCTTATTGGGTGGGACAGGGGTCATGAACACTGAAGCTTTCTTT,CASSLLGGTGVMNTEAFF
many,TRBJ2-3,TRBD2,TRBV27,TGTGCCAGCCGGCCCAGACTAGCTTCCACAGATACGCAGTATTTT,CASRPRLASTDTQYF
many,TRBJ1-5,TRBD1,TRBV7-7,TGTGCTAGCAGCGTGGACAGGGGAGGGCCCCAGCATTTT,CASSVDRGGPQHF
few,TRBJ2-6,.,TRBV7-2,TGTGCCAGCAGCCCGGGACCTTCCTCTGGGGCCAACGTCCTGACTTTC,CASSPGPSSGANVLTF
many,TRBJ1-3,.,TRBV12-3/TRBV12-4,TGTGCCAGCATTCTCGAGGTGGGGGCGTCGGGTAACACCATATATTTT,CASILEVGASGNTIYF
many,TRBJ1-1,.,TRBV28,TGTGCCAGCAGTTTTGGGCGGAGAGTGAACACTGAAGCTTTCTTT,CASSFGRRVNTEAFF
many,TRBJ2-7,.,TRBV6-2/TRBV6-3,TGTGCCAGCAGTTACGTTAGCCCCTACGAGCAGTACTTC,CASSYVSPYEQYF
.,TRBJ1-1,TRBD1,TRBV5-1,TGCGCCAGCAGCCCCCACAGGGGGCAGGACACTGAAGCTTTCTTT,CASSPHRGQDTEAFF
many,TRBJ2-5,.,TRBV20-1,TGCAGTGCTAGAGATTGGGGGGGCGTGGAGACCCAGTACTTC,CSARDWGGVETQYF
.,TRBJ2-3,.,TRBV6-2/TRBV6-3,TGTGCCAGCAGTCGTCTAGTATCGGGAACCTTGGATACGCAGTATTTT,CASSRLVSGTLDTQYF
few,TRBJ1-1,.,TRBV6-5,TGTGCCAGCAGTCCCGGCCTCATATTAAACACTGAAGCTTTCTTT,CASSPGLILNTEAFF
few,TRBJ1-2,TRBD1,TRBV28,TGTGCCAGCGCAACAGGGGGCGCCTATGGCTACACCTTC,CASATGGAYGYTF
many,TRBJ2-1,.,TRBV14,TGTGCCAGCAGCCAAGCAGGGTTGCGCTACAATGAGCAGTTCTTC,CASSQAGLRYNEQFF
many,TRBJ2-4,.,TRBV29-1,TGCAGCGTGACACTTGTAAACATTCAGTACTTC,CSVTLVNIQYF
many,TRBJ2-7,TRBD1,TRBV19,TGTGCCAGTAGTATGACAGGGGCCGTTTATCCGTACGAGCAGTACTTC,CASSMTGAVYPYEQYF
.,TRBJ1-3,TRBD1,TRBV20-1,TGCAGTGCCCGAGACAGGGGCCGGGGAGACACCATATATTTT,CSARDRGRGDTIYF
.,TRBJ1-2,TRBD1,TRBV24-1,TGTGCCACCAGTGACAGGGGGCTAACGTATGGCTACACCTTC,CATSDRGLTYGYTF
many,TRBJ2-3,.,TRBV2,TGTGCCAGCAGGTTGCGGAGAGGTAGCACAGATACGCAGTATTTT,CASRLRRGSTDTQYF
many,TRBJ2-3,TRBD1,TRBV12-3/TRBV12-4,TGTGCCAGCAGTTCCTCAGGGGGCCTCACAGATACGCAGTATTTT,CASSSSGGLTDTQYF
.,TRBJ1-1,.,TRBV29-1,TGCAGCGTTGTAGGGAGACCTAACACTGAAGCTTTCTTT,CSVVGRPNTEAFF
.,TRBJ2-3,.,TRBV7-9,TGTGCCAGCAGCTTAGGAGGCGTTTTGCAGGTTTCTAGCACAGATACGCAGTATTTT,CASSLGGVLQVSSTDTQYF
few,TRBJ1-6,TRBD1,TRBV6-6,TGTGCCAGCAGACTCGCCGACAGGGGAAATTCACCCCTCCACTTT,CASRLADRGNSPLHF
many,TRBJ1-3,TRBD1,TRBV12-3/TRBV12-4,TGTGCCAGCAGTTTAAGGACAGGGCTTTCCTCTGGAAACACCATATATTTT,CASSLRTGLSSGNTIYF
few,TRBJ2-3,.,TRBV14,TGTGCCAGCAGCCTTTTCGACTCGAATAGCGCAGATACGCAGTATTTT,CASSLFDSNSADTQYF
many,TRBJ2-7,TRBD2,TRBV4-2,TGTGCCAGCAGCCATACGGGGGGACTAGCGAGCGACGAGCAGTACTTC,CASSHTGGLASDEQYF
many,TRBJ2-5,TRBD1,TRBV7-2,TGTGCCAGCAGCCGGGGACAGAGGCAAGAGACCCAGTACTTC,CASSRGQRQETQYF
many,TRBJ2-2,TRBD1,TRBV7-8,TGTGCCAGCAGCGCGACAGGGGGCTACACCGGGGAGCTGTTTTTT,CASSATGGYTGELFF
few,TRBJ1-5,TRBD1,TRBV6-9,TGTGCCAGCAGTTCCCCGGGACAGAAGAATCAGCCCCAGCATTTT,CASSSPGQKNQPQHF
many,TRBJ2-2,TRBD1,TRBV10-3,TGTGCCATAGCCGGGACAGTGAACACCGGGGAGCTGTTTTTT,CAIAGTVNTGELFF
many,TRBJ2-1,TRBD1,TRBV7-8,TGTGCCAGCAGCTCGGACAGGGGGCATGAGCAGTTCTTC,CASSSDRGHEQFF
many,TRBJ2-7,TRBD1,TRBV20-1,TGCAGTGCTAGGGTGGGACAGGCCTACTACGAGCAGTACTTC,CSARVGQAYYEQYF
.,TRBJ2-7,.,TRBV29-1,TGCAGCGTTGGCGACGTAGCCTACGAGCAGTACTTC,CSVGDVAYEQYF
many,TRBJ2-6,.,TRBV4-2,TGTGCCAGCAGCCAAGATCGACAGAGTGTCAACGTCCTGACTTTC,CASSQDRQSVNVLTF
many,TRBJ2-7,.,TRBV28,TGTGCCAGCAGTTTGGTTCCAGGGTTAACGTACTTC,CASSLVPGLTYF
many,TRBJ2-7,TRBD2,TRBV2,TGTGCCACTGGGGGACTAGCGGGCTCCTACGAGCAGTACTTC,CATGGLAGSYEQYF
.,TRBJ1-1,.,TRBV5-4,TGTGCCAGCAGCTTTTGGTGGGATACTGAAGCTTTCTTT,CASSFWWDTEAFF
many,TRBJ1-1,.,TRBV7-3,TGTGCCAGCAGCTTGGGGCCAGGGATTGAAGCTTTCTTT,CASSLGPGIEAFF
many,TRBJ2-4,TRBD2,TRBV7-9,TGTGCCAGCAGCATCAAGCGGGGATCCGAAAACATTCAGTACTTC,CASSIKRGSENIQYF
many,TRBJ2-7,.,TRBV28,TGTGCCAGCAGTTCATCCGGACAGCCCTCCTACGAGCAGTACTTC,CASSSSGQPSYEQYF
many,TRBJ2-3,.,TRBV5-1,TGCGCCAGCAGCTTCGTGGGGTACACAGATACGCAGTATTTT,CASSFVGYTDTQYF
.,TRBJ2-2,TRBD2,TRBV3-1,TGTGCCAGCAGCCGAAAGACTAGCGGGAGAGCCGGGGAGCTGTTTTTT,CASSRKTSGRAGELFF
.,TRBJ2-5,.,TRBV5-8,TGTGCCAGCAGCTTGGCCGCGGTAGCGGCTACTCAAGAGACCCAGTACTTC,CASSLAAVAATQETQYF
many,TRBJ1-6,TRBD1,TRBV29-1,TGCAGCGCCTACCGGGACAGGCTCAATTTGGAAAATTCACCCCTCCACTTT,CSAYRDRLNLENSPLHF
few,TRBJ1-5,.,TRBV20-1,TGCAGTGCTAGCATCCCCACAGGGTTCAATCAGCCCCAGCATTTT,CSASIPTGFNQPQHF
.,TRBJ2-1,TRBD1,TRBV5-4,TGTGCCAGCAGCTTGGCAGGACAGGGCAGGTTCTTC,CASSLAGQGRFF
many,TRBJ1-5,.,TRBV6-6,TGTGCCAGCAGTTACTCTCGTAGCAATCAGCCCCAGCATTTT,CASSYSRSNQPQHF
many,TRBJ2-6,.,TRBV19,TGTGCCAGTAGCTCTATCTCTGGGGCCAACGTCCTGACTTTC,CASSSISGANVLTF